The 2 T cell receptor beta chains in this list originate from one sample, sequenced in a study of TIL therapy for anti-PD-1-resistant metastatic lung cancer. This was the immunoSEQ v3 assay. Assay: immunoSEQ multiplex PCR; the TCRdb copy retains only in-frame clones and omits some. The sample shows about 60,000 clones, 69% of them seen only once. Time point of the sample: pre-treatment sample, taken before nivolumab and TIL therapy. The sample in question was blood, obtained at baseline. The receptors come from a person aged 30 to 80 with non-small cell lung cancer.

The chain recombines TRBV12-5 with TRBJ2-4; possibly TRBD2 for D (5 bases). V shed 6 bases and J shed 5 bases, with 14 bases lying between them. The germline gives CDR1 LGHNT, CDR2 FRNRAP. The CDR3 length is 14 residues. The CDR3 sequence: CASGRAQPQNIQYF. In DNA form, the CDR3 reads TGTGCTAGTGGGAGGGCGCAACCACAAAACATTCAGTACTTC. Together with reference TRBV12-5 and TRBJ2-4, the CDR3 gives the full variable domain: DARVTQTPRHKVTEMGQEVTMRCQPILGHNTVFWYRQTMMQGLELLAYFRNRAPLDDSGMPKDRFSAEMPDATLATLKIQPSEPRDSAVYFCASGRAQPQNIQYFGAGTRLSVL.

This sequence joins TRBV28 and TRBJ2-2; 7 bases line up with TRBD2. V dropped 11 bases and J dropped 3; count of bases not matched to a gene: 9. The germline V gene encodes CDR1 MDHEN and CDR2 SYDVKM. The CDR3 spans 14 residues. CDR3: CASTFSGYTGELFF. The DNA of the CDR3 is TGTGCCTCCACCTTTAGCGGGTACACCGGGGAGCTGTTTTTT. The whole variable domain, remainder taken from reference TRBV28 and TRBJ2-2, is DVKVTQSSRYLVKRTGEKVFLECVQDMDHENMFWYRQDPGLGLRLIYFSYDVKMKEKGDIPEGYSVSREKKERFSLILESASTNQTSMYLCASTFSGYTGELFFGEGSRLTVL.